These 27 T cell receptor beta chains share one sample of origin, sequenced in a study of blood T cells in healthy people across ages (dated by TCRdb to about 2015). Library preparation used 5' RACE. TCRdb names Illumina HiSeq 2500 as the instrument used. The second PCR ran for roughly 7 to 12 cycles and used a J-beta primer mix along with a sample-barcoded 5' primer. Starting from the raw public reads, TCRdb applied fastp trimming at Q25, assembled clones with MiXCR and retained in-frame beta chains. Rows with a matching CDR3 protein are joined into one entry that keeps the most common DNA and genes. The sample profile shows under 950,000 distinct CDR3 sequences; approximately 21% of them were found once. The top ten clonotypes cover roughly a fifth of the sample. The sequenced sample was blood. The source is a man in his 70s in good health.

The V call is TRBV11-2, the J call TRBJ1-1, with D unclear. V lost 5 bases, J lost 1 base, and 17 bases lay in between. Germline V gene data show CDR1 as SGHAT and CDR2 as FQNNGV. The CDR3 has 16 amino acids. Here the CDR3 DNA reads TGTGCCAGCAGCGACCCCTGGACGGGAGAGAACACTGAAGCTTTCTTT. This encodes CASSDPWTGENTEAFF.

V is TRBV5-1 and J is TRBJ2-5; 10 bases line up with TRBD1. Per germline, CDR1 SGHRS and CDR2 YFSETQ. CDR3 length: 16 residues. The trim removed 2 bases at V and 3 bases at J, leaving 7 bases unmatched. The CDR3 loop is CASSFLPGQGKETQYF. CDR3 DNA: TGCGCCAGCAGCTTTCTACCGGGACAGGGGAAAGAGACCCAGTACTTC.

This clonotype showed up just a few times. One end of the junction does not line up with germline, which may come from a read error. CDR3 loop: CASSYDGGPYNEQFF. CDR3 sequence (DNA): TGTGCCAGCAGTTACGATGGGGGCCCCTACAATGAGCAGTTCTTT. The chain combines TRBV6-6 with TRBJ2-1; D is perhaps TRBD1 (6 bases). The length of the CDR3 is 15 residues. Looked up from germline, CDR1 is MNHNY and CDR2 is SVGAGI (reference sequence).

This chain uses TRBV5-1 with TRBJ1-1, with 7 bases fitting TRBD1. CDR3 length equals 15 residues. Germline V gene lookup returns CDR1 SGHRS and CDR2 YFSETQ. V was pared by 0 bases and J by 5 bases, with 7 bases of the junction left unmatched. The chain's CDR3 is CASSLAGRGRTEAFF. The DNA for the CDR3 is TGCGCCAGCAGCTTGGCGGGTAGGGGGCGGACTGAAGCTTTCTTT.

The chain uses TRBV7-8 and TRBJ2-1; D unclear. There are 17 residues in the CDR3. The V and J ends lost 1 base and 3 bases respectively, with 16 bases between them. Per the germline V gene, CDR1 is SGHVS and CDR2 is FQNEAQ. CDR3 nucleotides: TGTGCCAGCAGCTTAGACCCCCGTAGGGCCGGCTACAATGAGCAGTTCTTC. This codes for CASSLDPRRAGYNEQFF.

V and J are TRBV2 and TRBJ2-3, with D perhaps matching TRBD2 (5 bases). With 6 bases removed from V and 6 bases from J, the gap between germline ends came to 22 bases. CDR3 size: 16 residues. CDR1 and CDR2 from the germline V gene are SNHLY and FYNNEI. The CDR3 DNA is TGTGCCAGCAGCTCGGGATCCGGGCTAGCACGTGATACGCAGTATTTT. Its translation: CASSSGSGLARDTQYF.

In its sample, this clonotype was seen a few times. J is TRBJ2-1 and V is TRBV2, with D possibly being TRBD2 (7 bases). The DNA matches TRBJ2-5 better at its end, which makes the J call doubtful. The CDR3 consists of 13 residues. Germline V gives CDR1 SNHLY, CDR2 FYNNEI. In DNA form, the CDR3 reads TGTGCCAGCATCTCCACAGGGAGGGAGGCCCAGTACTTC. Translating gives CASISTGREAQYF.

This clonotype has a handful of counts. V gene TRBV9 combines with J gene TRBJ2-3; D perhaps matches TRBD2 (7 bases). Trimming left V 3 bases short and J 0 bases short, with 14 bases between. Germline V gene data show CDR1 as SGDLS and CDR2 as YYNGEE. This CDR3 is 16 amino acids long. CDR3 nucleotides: TGTGCCAGCAGCGGCGGGGGCCCCCTGAGCACAGATACGCAGTATTTT. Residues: CASSGGGPLSTDTQYF.

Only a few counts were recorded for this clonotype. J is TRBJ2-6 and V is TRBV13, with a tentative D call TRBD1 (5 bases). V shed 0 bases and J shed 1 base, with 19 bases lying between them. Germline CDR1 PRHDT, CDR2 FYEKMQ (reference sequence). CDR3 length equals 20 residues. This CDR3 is CASSLGGRGSFSSGANVLTF. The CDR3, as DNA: TGTGCCAGCAGCTTAGGGGGTAGGGGCAGTTTCTCTTCTGGGGCCAACGTCCTGACTTTC.

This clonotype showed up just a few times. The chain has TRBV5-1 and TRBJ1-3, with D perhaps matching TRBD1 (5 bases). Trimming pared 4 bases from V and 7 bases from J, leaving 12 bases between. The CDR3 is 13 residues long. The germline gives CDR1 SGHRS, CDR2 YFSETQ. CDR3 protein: CASSPGTRNTIYF. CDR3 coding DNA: TGCGCCAGCAGCCCGGGGACGAGGAACACCATATATTTT.

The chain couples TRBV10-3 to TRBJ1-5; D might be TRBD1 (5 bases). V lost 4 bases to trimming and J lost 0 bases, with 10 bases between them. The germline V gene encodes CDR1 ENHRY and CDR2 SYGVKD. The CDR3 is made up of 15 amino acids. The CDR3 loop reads CAISGGGDSNQPQHF. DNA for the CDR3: TGTGCCATCAGTGGGGGAGGGGATAGCAATCAGCCCCAGCATTTT.

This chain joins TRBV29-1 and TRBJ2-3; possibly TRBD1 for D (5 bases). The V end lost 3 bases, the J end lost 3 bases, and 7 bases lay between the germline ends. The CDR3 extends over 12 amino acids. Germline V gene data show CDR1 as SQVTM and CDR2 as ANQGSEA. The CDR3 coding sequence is TGCAGCGTTGACCAGGGAACAGATACGCAGTATTTT. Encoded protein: CSVDQGTDTQYF.

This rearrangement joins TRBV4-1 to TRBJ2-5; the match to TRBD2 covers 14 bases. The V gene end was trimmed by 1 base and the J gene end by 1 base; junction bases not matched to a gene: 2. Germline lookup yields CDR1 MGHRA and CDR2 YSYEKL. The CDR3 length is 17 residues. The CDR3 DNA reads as TGCGCCAGCAGCCAAGGAGGACTAGCGGGGGGCCAAGAGACCCAGTACTTC. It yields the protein CASSQGGLAGGQETQYF.

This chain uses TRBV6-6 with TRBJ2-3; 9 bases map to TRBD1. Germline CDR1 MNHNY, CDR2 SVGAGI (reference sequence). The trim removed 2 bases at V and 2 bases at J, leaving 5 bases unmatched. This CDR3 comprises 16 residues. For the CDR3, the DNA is TGTGCCAGCAGTTACCCCCGGGACAGGGTCACAGATACGCAGTATTTT. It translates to CASSYPRDRVTDTQYF.

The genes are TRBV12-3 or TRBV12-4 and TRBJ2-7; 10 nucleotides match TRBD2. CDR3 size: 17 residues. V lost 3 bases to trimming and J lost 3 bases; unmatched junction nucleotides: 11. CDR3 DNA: TGTGCCAGCAGTTTGCCCCCCTGGACTAGCGGCAACTACGAGCAGTACTTC. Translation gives CASSLPPWTSGNYEQYF.

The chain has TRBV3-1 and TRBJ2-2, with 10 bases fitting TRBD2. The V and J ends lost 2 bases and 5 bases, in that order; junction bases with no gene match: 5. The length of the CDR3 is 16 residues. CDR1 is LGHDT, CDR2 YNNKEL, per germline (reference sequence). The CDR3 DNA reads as TGTGCCAGCAGCCAACGGGGACTAGCGCAAACCGGGGAGCTGTTTTTT. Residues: CASSQRGLAQTGELFF.

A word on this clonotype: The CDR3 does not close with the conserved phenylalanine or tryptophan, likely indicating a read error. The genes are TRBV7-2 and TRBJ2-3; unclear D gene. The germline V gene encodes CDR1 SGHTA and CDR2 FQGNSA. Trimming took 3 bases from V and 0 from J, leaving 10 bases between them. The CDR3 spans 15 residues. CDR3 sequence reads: CASSLMPGSTDTQYL. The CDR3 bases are TGTGCCAGCAGCTTGATGCCGGGTAGCACAGATACGCAGTATCTT.

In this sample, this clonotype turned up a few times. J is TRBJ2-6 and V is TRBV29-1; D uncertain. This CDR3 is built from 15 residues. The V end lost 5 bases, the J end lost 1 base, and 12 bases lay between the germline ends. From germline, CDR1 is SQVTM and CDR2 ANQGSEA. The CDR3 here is CSVLPGVSGANVLTF. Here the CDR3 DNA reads TGCAGCGTTCTTCCCGGTGTTTCTGGGGCCAACGTCCTGACTTTC.

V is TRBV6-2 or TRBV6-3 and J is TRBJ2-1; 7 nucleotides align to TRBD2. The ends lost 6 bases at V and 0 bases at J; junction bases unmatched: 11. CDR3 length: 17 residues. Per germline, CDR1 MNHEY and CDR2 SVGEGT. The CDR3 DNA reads TGTGCCAGCAGCCAGCGGGGACCCCTGAACTCCTACAATGAGCAGTTCTTC. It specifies CASSQRGPLNSYNEQFF.

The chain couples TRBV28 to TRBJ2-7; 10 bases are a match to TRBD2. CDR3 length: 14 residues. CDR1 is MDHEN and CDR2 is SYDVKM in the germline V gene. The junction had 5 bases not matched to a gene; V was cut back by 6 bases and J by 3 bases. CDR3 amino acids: CASRERGGRYEQYF. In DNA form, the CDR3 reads TGTGCCAGCAGGGAGCGGGGGGGCCGCTACGAGCAGTACTTC.

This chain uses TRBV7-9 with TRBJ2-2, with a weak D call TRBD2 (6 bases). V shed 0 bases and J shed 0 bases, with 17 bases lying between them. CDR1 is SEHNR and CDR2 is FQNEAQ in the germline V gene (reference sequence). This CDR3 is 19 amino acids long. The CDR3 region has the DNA TGTGCCAGCAGCTTAGCCCTCCGGGGGTTAAGACCGAACACCGGGGAGCTGTTTTTT. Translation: CASSLALRGLRPNTGELFF.

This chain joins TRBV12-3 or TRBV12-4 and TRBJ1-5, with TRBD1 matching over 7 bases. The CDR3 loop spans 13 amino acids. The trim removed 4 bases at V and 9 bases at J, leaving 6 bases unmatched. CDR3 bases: TGTGCCAGCAGTTGGGACAGTACGGGGCCCCAGCATTTT. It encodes CASSWDSTGPQHF.

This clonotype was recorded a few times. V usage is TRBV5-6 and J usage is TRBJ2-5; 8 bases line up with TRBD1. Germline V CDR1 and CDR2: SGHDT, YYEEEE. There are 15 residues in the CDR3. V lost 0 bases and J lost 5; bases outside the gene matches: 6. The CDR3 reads CASSLDQGARETQYF. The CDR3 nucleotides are TGTGCCAGCAGCTTGGATCAGGGGGCCCGTGAGACCCAGTACTTC. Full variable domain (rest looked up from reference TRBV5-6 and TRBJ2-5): DAGVTQSPTHLIKTRGQQVTLRCSPKSGHDTVSWYQQALGQGPQFIFQYYEEEERQRGNFPDRFSGHQFPNYSSELNVNALLLGDSALYLCASSLDQGARETQYFGPGTRLLVL.

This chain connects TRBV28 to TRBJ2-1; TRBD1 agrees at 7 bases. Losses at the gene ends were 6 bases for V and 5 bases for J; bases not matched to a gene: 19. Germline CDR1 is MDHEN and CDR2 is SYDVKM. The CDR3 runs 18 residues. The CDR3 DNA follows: TGTGCCAGCAGCAATTACCCGAAGGCCGACAGGGACAACAATGAGCAGTTCTTC. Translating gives CASSNYPKADRDNNEQFF.

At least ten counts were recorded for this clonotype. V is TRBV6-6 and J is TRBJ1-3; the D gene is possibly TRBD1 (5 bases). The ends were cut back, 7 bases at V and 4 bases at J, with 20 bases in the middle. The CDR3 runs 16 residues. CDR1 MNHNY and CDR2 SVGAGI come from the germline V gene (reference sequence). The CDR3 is CASTLNPTGFGNTIYF. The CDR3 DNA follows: TGTGCCAGCACCTTAAACCCCACAGGATTCGGAAACACCATATATTTT.

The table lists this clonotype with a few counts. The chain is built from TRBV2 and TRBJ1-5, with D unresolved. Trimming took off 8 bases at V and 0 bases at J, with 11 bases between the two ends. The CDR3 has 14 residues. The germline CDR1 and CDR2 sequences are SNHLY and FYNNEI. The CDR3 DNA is TGTGCCAGCGGATTCTTTCTTAGCAATCAGCCCCAGCATTTT. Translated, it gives CASGFFLSNQPQHF.

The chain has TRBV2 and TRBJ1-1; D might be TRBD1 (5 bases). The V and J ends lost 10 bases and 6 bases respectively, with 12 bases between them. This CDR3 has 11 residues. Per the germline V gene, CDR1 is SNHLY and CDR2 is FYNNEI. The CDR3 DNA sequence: TGTGCCACCTCCAGGGACGCTGAAGCTTTCTTT. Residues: CATSRDAEAFF.